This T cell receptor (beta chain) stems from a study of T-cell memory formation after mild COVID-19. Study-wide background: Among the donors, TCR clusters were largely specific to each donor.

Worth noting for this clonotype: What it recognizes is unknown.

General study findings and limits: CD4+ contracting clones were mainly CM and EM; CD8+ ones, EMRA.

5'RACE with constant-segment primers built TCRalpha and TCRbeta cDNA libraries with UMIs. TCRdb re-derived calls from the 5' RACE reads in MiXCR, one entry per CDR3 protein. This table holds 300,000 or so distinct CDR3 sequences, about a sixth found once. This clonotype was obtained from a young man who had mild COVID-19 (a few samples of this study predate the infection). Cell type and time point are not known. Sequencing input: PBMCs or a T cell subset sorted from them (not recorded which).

This CDR3 is CASSPSGLGTEAFF. CDR3 sequence (DNA): TGTGCCAGCAGCCCTAGTGGGCTGGGCACTGAAGCTTTCTTT. The chain uses TRBV6-1 and TRBJ1-1; no clear D gene. Germline CDR1 reads MNHNS; CDR2 reads SASEGT. This CDR3 has 14 amino acids. V was pared by 6 bases and J by 4 bases, with 15 bases between.